These T cell receptor beta chains were read from a single sample in a study of neoadjuvant nivolumab and ipilimumab in lung cancer. The table came from immunoSEQ multiplex PCR; TCRdb's copy has only in-frame clones and leaves some out. The top ten hold more than 6% of the sample, which has about 18,000 clones, about 77% seen once. Sequenced here: tumor tissue, sampled after neoadjuvant nivolumab, alone or with ipilimumab, at or shortly before surgery. The receptor source for this set is an adult with non-small cell lung cancer. The CDR3 runs from the conserved cysteine through the conserved F or W. The order of the fields is J gene, clone size, V gene, D gene, CDR3 DNA, CDR3 protein. The D gene is left open where the match is weak. Where a row states a size, it is once, few, many or the class of an expanded clone; other rows omit it.

TRBJ2-1	once	TRBV30	TRBD2	TGTGCCTGGACCTGGGGCGGGAGTAGGAATGAGCAGTTCTTC	CAWTWGGSRNEQFF
TRBJ2-1	NA	TRBV11-2	TRBD1	TGTGCCAGCAGCGCGCCGGACAGGCCGAGGGGGCAGTTCTTC	CASSAPDRPRGQFF
TRBJ2-3	NA	TRBV6-1	NA	TGTGCCAGCACCTTGACAGCTAGCACAGATACGCAGTATTTT	CASTLTASTDTQYF
TRBJ2-5	NA	TRBV4-2	TRBD2	TGTGCCAGCAGCCAATACACCAGCGGGATCCAAGAGACCCAGTACTTC	CASSQYTSGIQETQYF
TRBJ1-6	NA	TRBV27	TRBD1	TGTGCCAGCAGTAAACACCGGGACAGGGGAAGATCACCCCTCCACTTT	CASSKHRDRGRSPLHF
TRBJ2-7	NA	TRBV7-8	TRBD1	TGTGCCAGCAGTTTTATACAGGGGTACGAGCAGTACTTC	CASSFIQGYEQYF
TRBJ2-2	NA	TRBV14	NA	TGTGCCAGCAGCCAAGATTTGGCCGGGGAGCTGTTTTTT	CASSQDLAGELFF
TRBJ2-7	medium-sized	TRBV7-2	NA	TGTGCCAGCAGCCTCCGCCTACACGAGCAGTACTTC	CASSLRLHEQYF
TRBJ1-1	NA	TRBV11-2	NA	TGTGCCAGCAGCTTGGAGGCGTGGACTGAAGCTTTCTTT	CASSLEAWTEAFF
TRBJ1-1	NA	TRBV6-4	NA	TGTGCCAGCAGTGTCGGACCGGGGAACACTGAAGCTTTCTTT	CASSVGPGNTEAFF
TRBJ2-5	NA	TRBV4-2	NA	TGTGCCAGCAGCCAAGGTCGAAGGGGCGAGACCCAGTACTTC	CASSQGRRGETQYF
TRBJ2-7	NA	TRBV4-1	NA	TGCGCCAGCAGCTGGAATACCGGGGAGCAGTACTTC	CASSWNTGEQYF
TRBJ1-1	NA	TRBV30	NA	TGTGCCTGGAGTGTGGGAAACACTGAAGCTTTCTTT	CAWSVGNTEAFF
TRBJ2-2	NA	TRBV19	NA	TGTGCCAGTAGTGGGTCCGGGGAGCTGTTTTTT	CASSGSGELFF
TRBJ1-2	NA	TRBV7-3	NA	TGTGCCAGCAGCTTATTTCCAGGGAGAGGCTATGGCTACACCTTC	CASSLFPGRGYGYTF
TRBJ1-2	NA	TRBV15	NA	TGTGCCACCAGCAGAGAGGGCAGCTCCAACTATGGCTACACCTTC	CATSREGSSNYGYTF
TRBJ2-1	NA	TRBV5-6	NA	TGTGCCAGCAGCTTGGCCTTCGGCGGCGGACAGTTCTTC	CASSLAFGGGQFF
TRBJ2-2	once	TRBV19	NA	TGTGCCAGTCTCCCTCAGGGGCCGACCACCGGGGAGCTGTTTTTT	CASLPQGPTTGELFF
TRBJ1-5	NA	TRBV6-6	NA	TGTGCCAGCAGGCCGGACGGGGGGAGTCAGCCCCAGCATTTT	CASRPDGGSQPQHF
TRBJ2-7	NA	TRBV6-5	NA	TGTGCCACCGAGGACAGTCACGAGCAGTACTTC	CATEDSHEQYF
TRBJ1-1	NA	TRBV11-1	NA	TGTGCCAGCAGCTTAGATCTGTTACCTGAAGCTTTCTTT	CASSLDLLPEAFF